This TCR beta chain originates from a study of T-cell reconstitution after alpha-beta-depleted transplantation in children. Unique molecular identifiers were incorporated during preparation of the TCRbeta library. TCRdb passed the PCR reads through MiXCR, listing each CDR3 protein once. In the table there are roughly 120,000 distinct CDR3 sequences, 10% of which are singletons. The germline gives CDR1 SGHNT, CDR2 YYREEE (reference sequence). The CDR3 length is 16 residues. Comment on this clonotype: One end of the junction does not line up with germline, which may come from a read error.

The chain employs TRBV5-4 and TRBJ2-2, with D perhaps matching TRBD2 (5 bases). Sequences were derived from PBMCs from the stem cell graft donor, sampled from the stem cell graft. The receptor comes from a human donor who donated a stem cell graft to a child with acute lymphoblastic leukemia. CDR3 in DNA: TGTGCCAGCAGCCGCGAACGGCCTAGTGTCACCGGGGAGCTGTTTTTC. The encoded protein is CASSRERPSVTGELFF.